This T cell receptor beta chain originates from a study of cytomegalovirus exposure and HLA in healthy donors. Germline V lookup: CDR1 SGHRS, CDR2 YFSETQ. Trimming removed 4 bases from V and 1 base from J; junction bases left unmatched: 7. There are 15 residues in the CDR3. The protocol was immunoSEQ multiplex PCR, while the TCRdb copy is restricted to in-frame clones and leaves out a portion. The table lists about 150,000 clones, about 88% of them singletons. The sequence came from a man between 18 and 29 years old in good health and CMV-seropositive. The chain is built from TRBV5-1 and TRBJ1-1; 7 nucleotides align to TRBD1. Sequences were obtained from PBMCs. Here the CDR3 reads CASSLTGTENTEAFF. CDR3 DNA: TGCGCCAGCAGCCTGACCGGGACAGAGAACACTGAAGCTTTCTTT.